A selection of T cell receptor beta chains follows, all from one sample in a study of T cells after yellow fever vaccination. TCRdb ran MiXCR on the 5' RACE reads and lists one entry per CDR3 protein. The top ten hold 15% to 20% of the sample, which has 350,000 to 450,000 distinct CDR3 sequences, 18% seen once. The input for sequencing was PBMCs, taken before the yellow fever booster vaccination. The receptors shown here come from a man aged 18 to 30 who received the YFV17D yellow fever vaccine. Each CDR3 is given with its conserved first and last residue. The D gene is left open where the match is weak. Clone size is stated in some rows and not others, as once, few, many or a class when expanded.

few,TRBJ1-6,TRBV6-5,NA,CASSYGVPNSPLHF,TGTGCCAGCAGTTACGGTGTCCCAAATTCACCCCTCCACTTT
few,TRBJ1-2,TRBV6-1,NA,CASTGRSGGGYTF,TGTGCCAGCACTGGACGGTCCGGGGGTGGCTACACCTTC
NA,TRBJ1-6,TRBV15,NA,CATASEGTRSSPLHF,TGTGCCACCGCCAGTGAGGGGACAAGGAGTTCACCCCTCCACTTT
few,TRBJ1-5,TRBV6-6,NA,CASSYGQGSQPQHF,TGTGCCAGCAGTTACGGTCAGGGGAGTCAGCCCCAGCATTTT
few,TRBJ2-5,TRBV12-3/TRBV12-4,NA,CASSFGFAGRETQYF,TGTGCCAGCAGTTTCGGTTTCGCAGGGCGTGAGACCCAGTACTTC
NA,TRBJ2-1,TRBV5-1,NA,CASSLEAGGINEQFF,TGCGCCAGCAGCTTGGAGGCTGGGGGAATAAATGAGCAGTTCTTC
NA,TRBJ1-1,TRBV3-1,NA,CASTRYLNTEAFF,TGTGCCAGCACTCGGTATCTGAACACTGAAGCTTTCTTT
few,TRBJ1-2,TRBV19,NA,CASSMGGGGRGYTF,TGTGCCAGTAGTATGGGGGGAGGAGGCCGTGGCTACACCTTC
NA,TRBJ2-1,TRBV5-6,TRBD1,CASSLETGAYNEQFF,TGTGCCAGCAGCTTGGAGACAGGGGCCTACAATGAGCAGTTCTTC
NA,TRBJ2-3,TRBV12-3/TRBV12-4,TRBD1,CASSLPGQGPKDTQYF,TGTGCCAGCAGTTTACCGGGACAGGGGCCGAAAGATACGCAGTATTTT
NA,TRBJ2-5,TRBV12-3/TRBV12-4,TRBD2,CASSLGDYPKTKETQYF,TGTGCCAGCAGTTTGGGGGACTACCCGAAAACCAAAGAGACCCAGTACTTC
many,TRBJ1-1,TRBV29-1,NA,CSVVSGGWSEAFF,TGCAGCGTTGTGTCGGGTGGATGGTCTGAAGCTTTCTTT
few,TRBJ2-5,TRBV5-1,NA,CASRVPQETQYF,TGCGCCAGCCGGGTACCACAAGAGACCCAGTACTTC
NA,TRBJ1-2,TRBV5-4,NA,CASSLEAGTLANYGYTF,TGTGCCAGCAGCTTGGAGGCGGGGACCCTAGCTAACTATGGCTACACCTTC
few,TRBJ2-3,TRBV6-5,NA,CASKVTRLTDTQYF,TGTGCCAGCAAAGTGACTAGACTCACAGATACGCAGTATTTT
few,TRBJ1-1,TRBV20-1,NA,CSARQGEAFF,TGCAGTGCTAGGCAGGGAGAAGCTTTCTTT
few,TRBJ2-7,TRBV7-9,TRBD1,CASSPAEGAVNEQYF,TGTGCCAGCAGCCCCGCTGAGGGGGCGGTCAACGAGCAGTACTTC
few,TRBJ2-5,TRBV7-9,NA,CASSYGPEPRLETQYF,TGTGCCAGCAGCTACGGACCAGAACCCAGGCTGGAGACCCAGTACTTC
few,TRBJ1-1,TRBV10-3,NA,CAAREIQGMNTEAFF,TGTGCCGCACGGGAAATACAGGGTATGAACACTGAAGCTTTCTTT
many,TRBJ1-1,TRBV3-1,NA,CASRPGEGTEAFF,TGTGCCAGCAGGCCCGGGGAGGGGACTGAAGCTTTCTTT
NA,TRBJ1-5,TRBV20-1,NA,CSARDKVRGASPNQPQHF,TGCAGTGCTAGAGATAAGGTTCGTGGGGCCAGCCCCAATCAGCCCCAGCATTTT
few,TRBJ1-1,TRBV6-5,NA,CASSYGFRNTEAFF,TGTGCCAGCAGTTACGGGTTCAGGAACACTGAAGCTTTCTTT
few,TRBJ1-2,TRBV5-1,NA,CASSLEEGLYYGYTF,TGCGCCAGCAGCTTGGAAGAGGGTCTTTACTATGGCTACACCTTC
NA,TRBJ1-1,TRBV7-2,TRBD1,CASSSPGTGLGEAFF,TGTGCCAGCAGCTCCCCCGGGACAGGGCTTGGTGAAGCTTTCTTT
few,TRBJ2-1,TRBV20-1,TRBD2,CSARRTSSNEQFF,TGCAGTGCTAGGAGGACTAGCTCCAATGAGCAGTTCTTC
NA,TRBJ2-4,TRBV5-5,NA,CASISHAAKNIQYF,TGTGCCAGTATCAGTCATGCGGCCAAAAACATTCAGTACTTC
few,TRBJ2-5,TRBV5-6,NA,CASSERETQYF,TGTGCCAGCAGCGAACGGGAGACCCAGTACTTC
few,TRBJ2-3,TRBV27,NA,CASSSTGDTQYF,TGTGCCAGCAGTTCGACAGGAGATACGCAGTATTTT
few,TRBJ2-5,TRBV9,TRBD1,CASSVRDRGSETQYF,TGTGCCAGCAGCGTCCGGGACAGGGGGTCGGAGACCCAGTACTTC
NA,TRBJ1-2,TRBV9,NA,CASSYRAAVQGYTF,TGTGCCAGCAGCTACAGGGCGGCGGTGCAAGGCTACACCTTC
NA,TRBJ2-2,TRBV3-1,NA,CASSQPTGSANTGELFF,TGTGCCAGCAGCCAACCGACAGGATCGGCGAACACCGGGGAGCTGTTTTTT
NA,TRBJ1-4,TRBV4-1,TRBD1,CASSQSRDSGEKLFF,TGCGCCAGCAGCCAGTCCCGGGACAGCGGTGAAAAACTGTTTTTT
NA,TRBJ2-7,TRBV6-5,NA,CASHGAYEQYF,TGTGCCAGCCACGGCGCCTACGAGCAGTACTTC
few,TRBJ2-5,TRBV12-3/TRBV12-4,NA,CASTPYGSQETQYF,TGTGCCAGCACCCCGTATGGGTCACAAGAGACCCAGTACTTC
few,TRBJ2-5,TRBV7-9,TRBD2,CATPRLAGAQETQYF,TGTGCCACACCTAGACTAGCGGGGGCTCAAGAGACCCAGTACTTC
many,TRBJ1-1,TRBV12-3/TRBV12-4,NA,CASSPWGNTEAFF,TGTGCCAGCAGTCCTTGGGGGAACACTGAAGCTTTCTTT
NA,TRBJ1-6,TRBV28,NA,CASSLWEGGVLYNSPLHF,TGTGCCAGCAGTTTATGGGAAGGAGGGGTCCTATATAATTCACCCCTCCACTTT
few,TRBJ1-6,TRBV7-9,NA,CASSLEGGRADSPLHF,TGTGCCAGCAGCTTAGAAGGTGGGCGGGCTGATTCACCCCTCCACTTT
NA,TRBJ2-7,TRBV6-2/TRBV6-3,TRBD2,CASSSQTLRSGPPYEQYF,TGTGCCAGCAGTTCCCAAACGCTCCGTAGCGGGCCCCCTTACGAGCAGTACTTC